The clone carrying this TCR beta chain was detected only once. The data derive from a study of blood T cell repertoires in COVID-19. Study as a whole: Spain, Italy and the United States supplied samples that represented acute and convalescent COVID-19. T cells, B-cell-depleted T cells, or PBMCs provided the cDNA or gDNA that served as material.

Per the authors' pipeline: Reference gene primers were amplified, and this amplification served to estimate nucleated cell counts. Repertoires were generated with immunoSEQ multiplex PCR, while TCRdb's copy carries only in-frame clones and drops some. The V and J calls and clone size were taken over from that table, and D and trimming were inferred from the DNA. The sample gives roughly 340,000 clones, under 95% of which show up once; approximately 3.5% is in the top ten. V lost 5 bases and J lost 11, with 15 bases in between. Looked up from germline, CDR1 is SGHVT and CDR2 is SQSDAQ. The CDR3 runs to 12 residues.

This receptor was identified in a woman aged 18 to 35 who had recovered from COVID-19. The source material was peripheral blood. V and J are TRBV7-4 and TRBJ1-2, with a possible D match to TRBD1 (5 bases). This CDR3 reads CASSLRGDRYTF. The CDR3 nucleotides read TGTGCCAGCAGCCTTCGGGGGGACCGGTACACCTTC.